This paragraph reports one TCR beta chain. Its antigen is as yet unknown. From the 5' RACE reads, TCRdb called clonotypes with MiXCR, one entry per CDR3 protein. The data contain 1,800,000 or so distinct CDR3 sequences, under 35% of them seen just once; the ten biggest clones take up about 0.27%. This sample is drawn from a study of identical twins. Points from the study as a whole: Out-of-frame sharing of TCR alpha in monozygotic twins was underestimated by models.

The CDR3 runs to 14 residues. Germline-derived CDR1 and CDR2 are LGHNA and YNFKEQ. The junction had 5 bases not matched to a gene; V was cut back by 4 bases and J by 11 bases. Sample: cord blood. This TCR came from a newborn girl in good health. The rearrangement uses TRBV4-2 and TRBJ1-6; 10 bases match TRBD1. CDR3 protein: CASSLGTGVAPLHF. CDR3 DNA: TGTGCCAGCAGCCTCGGGACAGGGGTGGCACCCCTCCACTTT.